This T cell receptor beta chain was observed in a study of shared clonotypes between healthy human individuals. Some clones are missing from TCRdb's copy, which holds only in-frame ones; the method was immunoSEQ multiplex PCR. The sample yields over a million clones, approximately 80% seen once. The CDR3 has 14 amino acids. Germline V gives CDR1 WSHSY, CDR2 SAAADI. Trimming removed 6 bases from V and 2 bases from J, with 14 bases in between. The sample was memory CD4+ T cells from PBMCs. The subset here: CD45RA-negative fraction. The sequence was collected from a man aged 18 to 30 in good health. Some clones in this sample may be carry-over from other donors' samples. The J gene is TRBJ2-7, the V gene TRBV10-2, with D possibly called TRBD1 or TRBD2 (5 bases each). CDR3 residues: CASRARDGAYEQYF. In DNA form, the CDR3 reads TGCGCCAGCAGGGCCCGGGACGGAGCCTACGAGCAGTACTTC.